This T cell receptor beta chain was obtained from a study of PD-1 blockade in classical Hodgkin lymphoma. Using immunoSEQ multiplex PCR, the repertoire was profiled, and TCRdb retains in-frame clones only, with some absent. In the table there are about 24,000 clones, over 80% of which are singletons. Study-level results: Unlike CD8+ TCR diversity, which did not rise significantly by C4D1, CD4+ TCR diversity did. Newly diagnosed patients were said to have less baseline TCR diversity than healthy donors did. Nivolumab initiated under 1 year post-ASCT led to patient exclusion. The diversity seen at baseline in complete responders resembled that of newly diagnosed patients.

V was clipped by 5 bases and J by 3 bases, with 23 bases between them. CDR1 and CDR2 from the germline V gene are ENHRY and SYGVKD. This CDR3 spans 18 amino acids. All patients experienced relapse after autologous stem cell transplantation, and brentuximab vedotin exposure was variable. Magnetic negative selection was used to purify CD4+ T cells from PBMCs that had been thawed. About this clone: Antigen unknown.

The chain uses TRBV10-3 and TRBJ2-1; D perhaps matches TRBD2 (7 bases). The sequencing here drew on CD4+ T cells from blood, taken at baseline. The clonotype originates from a human donor with classical Hodgkin lymphoma. CDR3 in DNA: TGTGCCATCAGTCAACAGGGAGAGAGCGGGGCTCGCTACAATGAGCAGTTCTTC. It encodes CAISQQGESGARYNEQFF.